This T cell receptor beta chain was observed in a study of T-cell reconstitution after alpha-beta-depleted transplantation in children. Remarks on this clonotype: Its antigen remains unidentified.

During its preparation, the TCRbeta library received unique molecular identifiers. A single record per CDR3 protein comes from TCRdb applying MiXCR to the PCR reads. The sample includes hundreds of thousands of distinct CDR3 sequences, approximately 17% of them seen just once. General study findings and limits: TCRbeta diversity was high at day 60 in some patients (a result of surviving recipient T cells and thymic progenitors). T-cell counts and diversity at one year following transplant were attributed mainly to newly produced T cells. Expanded graft clones numbering several hundred reportedly gave rise to alpha-beta T cells about two months after transplant.

Germline V CDR1 and CDR2: SGHRS, YFSETQ. Deletions cut 2 bases from V and 5 bases from J, with 7 bases between. The CDR3 has 12 amino acids. Sequenced material: PBMCs, mostly from graft donor cells, taken 360 days after TCRalphabeta/CD19-depleted stem cell transplant. The chain joins TRBV5-1 to TRBJ2-5; D call uncertain. This sequence originates from a male patient between 2 and 10 years old who had a stem cell transplant for acute lymphoblastic leukemia, so the T cells may come from the graft donor. This CDR3 reads CASSLTAETQYF. CDR3 bases: TGCGCCAGCAGCTTAACGGCGGAGACCCAGTACTTC.